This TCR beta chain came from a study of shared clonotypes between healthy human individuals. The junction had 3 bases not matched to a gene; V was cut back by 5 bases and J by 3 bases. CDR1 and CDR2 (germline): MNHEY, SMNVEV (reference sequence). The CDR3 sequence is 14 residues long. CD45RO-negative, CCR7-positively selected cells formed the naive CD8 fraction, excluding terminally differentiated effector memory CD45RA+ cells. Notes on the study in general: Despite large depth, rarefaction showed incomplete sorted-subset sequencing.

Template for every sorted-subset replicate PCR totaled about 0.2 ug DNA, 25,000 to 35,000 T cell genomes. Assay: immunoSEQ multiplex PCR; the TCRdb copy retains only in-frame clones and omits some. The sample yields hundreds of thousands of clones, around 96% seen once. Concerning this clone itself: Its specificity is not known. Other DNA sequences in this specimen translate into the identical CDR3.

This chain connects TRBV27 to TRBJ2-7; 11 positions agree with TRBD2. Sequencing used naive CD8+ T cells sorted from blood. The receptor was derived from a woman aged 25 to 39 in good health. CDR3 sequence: CASSPGTSGYEQYF. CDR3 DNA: TGTGCCAGCAGTCCGGGGACTAGCGGCTACGAGCAGTACTTC.